The T cell receptor beta chain under discussion was sequenced for a study of blood T cells in healthy people across ages. A J-beta primer mix and a sample-barcoded 5' primer were used in a second PCR of roughly 7 to 12 cycles. TCRdb analysed the 5' RACE reads with MiXCR anew, one entry per CDR3 protein. The repertoire holds fewer than 1,000,000 distinct CDR3 sequences, with around 45% as singletons. This clonotype was seen a handful of times. Its antigen is not identified. Regarding the study as a whole: Fewer expanded clones and more diversity marked long-lived versus aged donors. Getting older went along with TCR beta diversity per million T cells dropping roughly linearly.

Germline assignment: CDR1 SGHTA and CDR2 FQGNSA. The CDR3 is 13 amino acids. V lost 7 bases and J lost 8, with 15 bases in between. Input material: blood. The rearrangement uses TRBV7-2 and TRBJ2-4, with D uncertain. The TCR was taken from a man older than 75 in good health. The CDR3 protein is CASTSLLSDIQYF. For the CDR3, the DNA is TGTGCCAGCACCTCACTACTCTCGGACATTCAGTACTTC. Full variable domain (outside the CDR3, taken from reference TRBV7-2 and TRBJ2-4): GAGVSQSPSNKVTEKGKDVELRCDPISGHTALYWYRQSLGQGLEFLIYFQGNSAPDKSGLPSDRFSAERTGGSVSTLTIQRTQQEDSAVYLCASTSLLSDIQYFGAGTRLSVL.